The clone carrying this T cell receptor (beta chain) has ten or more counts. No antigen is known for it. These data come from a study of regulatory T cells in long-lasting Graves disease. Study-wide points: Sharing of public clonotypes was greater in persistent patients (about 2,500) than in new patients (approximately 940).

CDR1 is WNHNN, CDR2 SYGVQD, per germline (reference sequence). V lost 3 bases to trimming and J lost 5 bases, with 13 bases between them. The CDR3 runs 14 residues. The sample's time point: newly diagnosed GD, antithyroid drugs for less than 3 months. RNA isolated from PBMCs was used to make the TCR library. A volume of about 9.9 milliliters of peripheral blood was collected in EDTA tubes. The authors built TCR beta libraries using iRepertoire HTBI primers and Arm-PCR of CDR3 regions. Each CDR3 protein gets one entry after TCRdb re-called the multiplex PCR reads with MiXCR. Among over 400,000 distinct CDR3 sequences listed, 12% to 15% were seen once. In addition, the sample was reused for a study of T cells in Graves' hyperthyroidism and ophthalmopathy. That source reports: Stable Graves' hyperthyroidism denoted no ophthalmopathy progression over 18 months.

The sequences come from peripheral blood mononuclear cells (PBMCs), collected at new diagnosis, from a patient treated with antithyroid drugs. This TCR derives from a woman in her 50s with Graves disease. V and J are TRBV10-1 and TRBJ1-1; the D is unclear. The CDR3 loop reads CASSDGGSDTEAFF. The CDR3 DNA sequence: TGCGCCAGCAGTGATGGAGGGAGCGATACTGAAGCTTTCTTT.